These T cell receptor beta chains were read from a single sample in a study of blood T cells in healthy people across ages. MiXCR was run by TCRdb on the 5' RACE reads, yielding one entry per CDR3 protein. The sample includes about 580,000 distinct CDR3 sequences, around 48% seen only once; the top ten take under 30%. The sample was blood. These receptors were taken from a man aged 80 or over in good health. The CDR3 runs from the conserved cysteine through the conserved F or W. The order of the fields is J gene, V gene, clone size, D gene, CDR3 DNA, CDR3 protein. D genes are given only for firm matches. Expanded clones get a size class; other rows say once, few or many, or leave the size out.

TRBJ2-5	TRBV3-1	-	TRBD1	TGTGCCGGCAGGGACAGGGGGAAACAAGAGACCCAGTACTTC	CAGRDRGKQETQYF
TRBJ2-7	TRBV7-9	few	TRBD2	TGTGCCAGCAGCTTAGTGGGTAGCGGGAGTCCCCACGAGCAGTACTTC	CASSLVGSGSPHEQYF
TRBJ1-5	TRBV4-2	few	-	TGTGCCAGCAGCCAAGAACGGCGCACGAATCAGCCCCAGCATTTT	CASSQERRTNQPQHF
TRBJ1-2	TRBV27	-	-	TGTGCCAGCAGTTTATCCAGGGTTTCCTATGGCTACACCTTC	CASSLSRVSYGYTF
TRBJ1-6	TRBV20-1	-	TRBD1	TGCAGTGCAACAGGGGGCTTTCGATCACCCCTCCACTTT	CSATGGFRSPLHF
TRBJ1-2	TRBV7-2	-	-	TGTGCCAGCAGCAAAAGACAGCCCGCTCTTCTCACCTTC	CASSKRQPALLTF
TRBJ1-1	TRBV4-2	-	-	TGTGCCAGCAGCCAAGTCGGGGTGGGCACTGAAGCTTTCTTT	CASSQVGVGTEAFF
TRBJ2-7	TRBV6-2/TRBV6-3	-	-	TGTGCCAGCGGTTACTCGATCGCCAGCTACGGGGAGGCCCAGTACTTC	CASGYSIASYGEAQYF
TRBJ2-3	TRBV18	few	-	TGTGCCAGCTCACCAATGTTGATAGTAAAAGCTAGCACAGATACGCAGTATTTT	CASSPMLIVKASTDTQYF
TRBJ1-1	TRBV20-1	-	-	TGCAGTGCTAGTGTGGGGGGTGACACTGAAGCTTTCTTT	CSASVGGDTEAFF
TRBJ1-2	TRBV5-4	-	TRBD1	TGTGCCAGCAGGGAGGGACAGCGGAACTATGGCTACACCTTC	CASREGQRNYGYTF
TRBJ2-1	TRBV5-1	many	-	TGCGCCAGCAGCTCCGACAATGAGCAGTTCTTC	CASSSDNEQFF
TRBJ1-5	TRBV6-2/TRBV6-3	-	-	TGTGCCAGCAGACCCGACGGAGGGGTGGGCAATCAGCCCCAGCATTTT	CASRPDGGVGNQPQHF
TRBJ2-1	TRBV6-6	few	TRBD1	TGTGCCAGCAGACTCGCTTGGGACAGAGACAATGAGCAGTTCTTC	CASRLAWDRDNEQFF
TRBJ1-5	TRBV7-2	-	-	TGTGCCAGCAGCTTAGCGCCTGGGCCTGGGCAGCCCCAGCATTTT	CASSLAPGPGQPQHF
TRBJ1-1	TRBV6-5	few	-	TGTGCCAGCAGTTCTCTGTCGGTTGGGAACACTGAAGCTTTCTTT	CASSSLSVGNTEAFF
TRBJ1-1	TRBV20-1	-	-	TGCAGTGCTAGAAACCATGGAGGGAACACTGAAGCTTTCTTT	CSARNHGGNTEAFF
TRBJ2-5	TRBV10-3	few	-	TGTGCCATCAGGACACAACAAGAGACCCAGTACTTC	CAIRTQQETQYF
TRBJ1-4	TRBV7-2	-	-	TGTGCCAGCAGCTTAGATTCCAGGGCGGATGAAAAACTGTTTTTT	CASSLDSRADEKLFF
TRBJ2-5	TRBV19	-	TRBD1	TGTGCCGGTAGTATCCCACAGGGGTGGGAGACCCAGTACTTC	CAGSIPQGWETQYF
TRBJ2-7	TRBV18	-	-	TGTGCCAGCTCACCTGTTGGGGGAGAGGTCTACGAGCAGTACTTC	CASSPVGGEVYEQYF
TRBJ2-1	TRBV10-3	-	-	TGTGCCATCAGTGAGGGTCCAAGCTCCTACAATGAGCAGTTCTTC	CAISEGPSSYNEQFF
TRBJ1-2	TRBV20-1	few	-	TGCAGTGCTAGTACAGAAAACTATGGCTACACCTTC	CSASTENYGYTF
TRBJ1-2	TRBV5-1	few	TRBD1	TGCGCCAGCAGCCAAAGGACAGGGGGCTCGGATGGCTACACCTTC	CASSQRTGGSDGYTF
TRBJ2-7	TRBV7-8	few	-	TGTGCCAGCAGCCTGACTGACACCTCTGGCGAGCAGTACTTC	CASSLTDTSGEQYF
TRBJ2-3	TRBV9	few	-	TGTGCCAGCAGCGTAGACTTCACAGATACGCAGTATTTT	CASSVDFTDTQYF
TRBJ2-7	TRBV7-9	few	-	TGTGCCAGCGGGTTGTGGGTCTCCTACGAGCAGTACTTC	CASGLWVSYEQYF
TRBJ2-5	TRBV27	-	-	TGTGCCAGCAGTGTTAGGGGAAATGTTGGGGAGCAGTACTTC	CASSVRGNVGEQYF
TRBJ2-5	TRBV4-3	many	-	TGCGCCAGCAGCCAAGATACCTCGAAAGAGACCCAGTACTTC	CASSQDTSKETQYF
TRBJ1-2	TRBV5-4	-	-	TGTGCCAGCAGCTTGAACGTCCAGAACTATGGCTACACCTTC	CASSLNVQNYGYTF
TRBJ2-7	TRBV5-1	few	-	TGCGCCAGCACCAGCCTTGTGGGGGAGCAGTACTTC	CASTSLVGEQYF
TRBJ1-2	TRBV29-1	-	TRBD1	TGCAGCGTTCAAGGGACAGTGGGCCTCCTAGGCTATGGCTACACCTTC	CSVQGTVGLLGYGYTF
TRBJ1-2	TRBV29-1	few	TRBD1	TGCAGCGCCCTCCACCCGGACAGGGTGAGAGCTAACTATGGCTACACCTTC	CSALHPDRVRANYGYTF